These 10 T cell receptor beta chains were sequenced from one sample in a study of control samples from healthy donors and cancer patients. Sequencing was performed with immunoSEQ multiplex PCR; in TCRdb, only in-frame clones are kept and a portion is missing. The sample has 140,000 or so clones; approximately 92% are singletons. Sequencing was performed on blood. These receptors came from a man aged 25 to 40 in good health.

The V call is TRBV7-9, the J call TRBJ2-7, with TRBD1 identical over 9 bases. CDR1 is SEHNR and CDR2 is FQNEAQ in the germline V gene (reference sequence). The J segment lost 2 bases and the V segment lost 4 bases, leaving 9 bases of the junction unmatched. The CDR3 is made up of 16 amino acids. The CDR3 bases are TGTGCCAGCAGCTCTCCCCGGACAGGGGTAACCTACGAGCAGTACTTC. Translated, it gives CASSSPRTGVTYEQYF.

Regarding this clone: Other DNA sequences in the sample encode the same CDR3. This chain uses TRBV2 with TRBJ2-2; D is ambiguous. CDR1 is SNHLY, CDR2 FYNNEI, per germline. The CDR3 length is 13 residues. V was pared by 1 base and J by 5 bases, with 5 bases between. DNA for the CDR3: TGTGCCAGCAGTGAAGTGTGGACCGGGGAGCTGTTTTTT. Encoded protein: CASSEVWTGELFF. The full variable domain, rest sourced from reference TRBV2 and TRBJ2-2, is EPEVTQTPSHQVTQMGQEVILRCVPISNHLYFYWYRQILGQKVEFLVSFYNNEISEKSEIFDDQFSVERPDGSNFTLKIRSTKLEDSAMYFCASSEVWTGELFFGEGSRLTVL.

The chain links TRBV27 to TRBJ1-1; 7 nucleotides line up with TRBD1. V shed 5 bases and J 4 bases; nucleotides not matched to a gene: 10. This CDR3 region has 15 residues. Germline V CDR1 and CDR2: MNHEY, SMNVEV (reference sequence). The CDR3 reads CASSGTVHPSTEAFF. CDR3 in DNA: TGTGCCAGCAGTGGGACAGTGCATCCTTCCACTGAAGCTTTCTTT.

The chain couples TRBV24-1 to TRBJ1-2; 9 positions agree with TRBD1. CDR1 and CDR2 from the germline V gene are KGHDR and SFDVKD. The CDR3 runs to 14 residues. After removal of 4 bases from V and 8 bases from J, the junction contained 7 bases not matched to a gene. CDR3: CATSDPGQGVGYTF. In DNA form, the CDR3 reads TGTGCCACCAGTGACCCGGGACAGGGTGTAGGCTACACCTTC.

This clone is a singleton in its sample. The chain combines TRBV7-2 with TRBJ2-2, with TRBD1 identical over 8 bases. CDR1 SGHTA and CDR2 FQGNSA come from the germline V gene. Trimming at V came to 2 bases and at J to 6 bases, leaving 8 bases not matched to a gene. The CDR3 length is 16 residues. CDR3 coding DNA: TGTGCCAGCAGCTTATTTCGTACACAGGGGGCCGGGGAGCTGTTTTTT. It encodes CASSLFRTQGAGELFF.

There are a few counts of this clone. This rearrangement joins TRBV4-1 to TRBJ2-7; D possibly matches TRBD1 or TRBD2 (7 bases each). The CDR3 loop spans 18 amino acids. Germline V gene lookup returns CDR1 MGHRA and CDR2 YSYEKL. Trimming stripped 1 base from V and 2 bases from J, with 21 bases between. The CDR3 here is CASSQVDFLPGGAYEQYF. In DNA form, the CDR3 reads TGCGCCAGCAGCCAAGTAGATTTCCTGCCAGGGGGGGCCTACGAGCAGTACTTC.

The rearrangement uses TRBV25-1 and TRBJ2-6, with TRBD2 matching 7 bases. The germline V gene has CDR1 MGHDK and CDR2 SYGVNS. The CDR3 is 13 amino acids. Losses at the gene ends were 7 bases for V and 4 bases for J; bases not matched to a gene: 1. CDR3 amino acids: CASTGGGANVLTF. CDR3 DNA sequence: TGTGCCAGCACGGGGGGAGGGGCCAACGTCCTGACTTTC.

This clone was detected once. The rearrangement uses TRBV20-1 and TRBJ1-1; TRBD1 might be the D (5 bases). The CDR3 sequence is 11 residues long. Germline-derived CDR1 and CDR2 are DFQATT and SNEGSKA (reference sequence). V shed 2 bases and J shed 7 bases, with 8 bases lying between them. The CDR3 DNA sequence: TGCAGTGCTAGAACAGGCCTTGAAGCTTTCTTT. This gives the protein CSARTGLEAFF.

The chain carries TRBV4-1 and TRBJ1-4; tentatively, D is TRBD1 (5 bases). The length of the CDR3 is 16 residues. Germline loops: CDR1 MGHRA, CDR2 YSYEKL. V was cut by 5 bases and J by 5 bases, with 18 bases left in between. For the CDR3, the DNA is TGCGCCAGCAGCTTGGACATATCCTGGGCAAATGAAAAACTGTTTTTT. It yields the protein CASSLDISWANEKLFF.

The chain carries TRBV7-9 and TRBJ2-7; 11 bases are a match to TRBD2. Germline values: CDR1 SEHNR, CDR2 FQNEAQ (reference sequence). This CDR3 is built from 15 residues. V gave up 5 bases and J gave up 6 bases; unmatched junction bases: 9. CDR3: CASSAGTSGWSEQYF. CDR3 nucleotide sequence: TGTGCCAGCAGCGCTGGGACTAGCGGTTGGAGCGAGCAGTACTTC.